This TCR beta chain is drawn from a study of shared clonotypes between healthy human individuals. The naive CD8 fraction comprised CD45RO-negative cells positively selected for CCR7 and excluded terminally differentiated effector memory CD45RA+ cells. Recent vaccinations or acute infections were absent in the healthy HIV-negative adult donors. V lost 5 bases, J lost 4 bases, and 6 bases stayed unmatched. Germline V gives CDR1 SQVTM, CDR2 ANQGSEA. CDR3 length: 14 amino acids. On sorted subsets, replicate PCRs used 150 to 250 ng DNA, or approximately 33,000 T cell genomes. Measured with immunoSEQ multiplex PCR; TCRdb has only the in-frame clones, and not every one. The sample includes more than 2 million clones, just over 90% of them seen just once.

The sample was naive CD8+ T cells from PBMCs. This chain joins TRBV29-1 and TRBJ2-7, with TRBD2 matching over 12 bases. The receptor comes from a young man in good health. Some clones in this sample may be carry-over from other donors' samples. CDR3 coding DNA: TGCAGCGTTCTAGCGGGAGGGCCTTATTACGAGCAGTACTTC. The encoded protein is CSVLAGGPYYEQYF.